This TCR beta chain was recorded in a study of T-cell reconstitution after alpha-beta-depleted transplantation in children. The TCRbeta library incorporated unique molecular identifiers. Using its own MiXCR run on the PCR reads, TCRdb lists one record per CDR3 protein. Of 350,000 to 400,000 distinct CDR3 sequences listed, about an eighth were seen once; the top ten hold approximately 4.2%. The CDR3 spans 12 residues. Per germline, CDR1 PRHDT and CDR2 FYEKMQ (reference sequence). Trimming left V 5 bases short and J 3 bases short, with 7 bases between. This clonotype occurred many times. The source is a human donor who donated a stem cell graft to a child with Fanconi anemia. Sequencing used PBMCs, obtained from the stem cell graft. This chain connects TRBV13 to TRBJ2-5, with D possibly matching TRBD2 (5 bases). CDR3 region: CASSRRKETQYF. The CDR3 coding sequence is TGTGCCAGCAGCCGGAGGAAAGAGACCCAGTACTTC.